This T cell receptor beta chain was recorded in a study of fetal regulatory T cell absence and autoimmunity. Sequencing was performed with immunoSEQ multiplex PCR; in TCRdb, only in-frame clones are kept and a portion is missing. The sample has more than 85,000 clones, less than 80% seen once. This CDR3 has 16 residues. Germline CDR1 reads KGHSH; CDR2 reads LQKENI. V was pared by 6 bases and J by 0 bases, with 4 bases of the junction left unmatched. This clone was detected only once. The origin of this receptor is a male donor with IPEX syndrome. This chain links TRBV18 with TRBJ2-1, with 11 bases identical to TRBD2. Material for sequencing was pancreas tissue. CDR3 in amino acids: CASSPSGGSSYNEQFF. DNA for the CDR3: TGTGCCAGCTCCCCTAGCGGGGGGTCCTCCTACAATGAGCAGTTCTTC.